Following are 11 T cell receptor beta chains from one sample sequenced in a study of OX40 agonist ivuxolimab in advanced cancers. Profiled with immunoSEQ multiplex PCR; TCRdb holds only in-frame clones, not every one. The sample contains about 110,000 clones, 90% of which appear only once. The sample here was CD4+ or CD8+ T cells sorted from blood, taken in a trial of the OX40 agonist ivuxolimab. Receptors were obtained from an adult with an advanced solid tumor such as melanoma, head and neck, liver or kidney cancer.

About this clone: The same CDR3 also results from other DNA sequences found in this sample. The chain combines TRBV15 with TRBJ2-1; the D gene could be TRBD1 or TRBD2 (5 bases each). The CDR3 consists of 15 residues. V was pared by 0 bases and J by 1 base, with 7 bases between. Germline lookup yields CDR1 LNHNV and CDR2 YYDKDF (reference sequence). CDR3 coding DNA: TGTGCCACCAGCAGAGATGGGGGTTCCTACAATGAGCAGTTCTTC. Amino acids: CATSRDGGSYNEQFF.

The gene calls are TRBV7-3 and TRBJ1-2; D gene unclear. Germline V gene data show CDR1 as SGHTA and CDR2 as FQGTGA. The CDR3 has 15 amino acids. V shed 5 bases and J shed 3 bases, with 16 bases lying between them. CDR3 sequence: CASSLEKRADYGYTF. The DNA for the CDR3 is TGTGCCAGCAGCCTCGAAAAAAGGGCCGACTATGGCTACACCTTC.

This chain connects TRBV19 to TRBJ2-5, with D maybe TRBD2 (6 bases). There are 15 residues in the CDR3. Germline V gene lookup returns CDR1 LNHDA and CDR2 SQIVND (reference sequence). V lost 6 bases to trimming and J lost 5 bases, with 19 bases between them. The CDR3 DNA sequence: TGTGCCAGTAGGTCCCTCGGGGCTGGAGGGGAGACCCAGTACTTC. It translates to CASRSLGAGGETQYF. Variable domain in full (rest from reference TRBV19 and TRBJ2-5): DGGITQSPKYLFRKEGQNVTLSCEQNLNHDAMYWYRQDPGQGLRLIYYSQIVNDFQKGDIAEGYSVSREKKESFPLTVTSAQKNPTAFYLCASRSLGAGGETQYFGPGTRLLVL.

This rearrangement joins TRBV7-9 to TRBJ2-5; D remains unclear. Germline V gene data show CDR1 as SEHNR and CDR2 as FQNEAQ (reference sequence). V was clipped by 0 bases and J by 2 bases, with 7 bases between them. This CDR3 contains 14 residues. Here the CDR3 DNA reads TGTGCCAGCAGCTTAGCGACCCTTCAAGAGACCCAGTACTTC. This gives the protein CASSLATLQETQYF.

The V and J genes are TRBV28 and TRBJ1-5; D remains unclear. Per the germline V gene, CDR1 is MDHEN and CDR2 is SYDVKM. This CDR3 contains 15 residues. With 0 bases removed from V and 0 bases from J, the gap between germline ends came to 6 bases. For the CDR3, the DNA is TGTGCCAGCAGTTTATGGGGTCTTAGCAATCAGCCCCAGCATTTT. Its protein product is CASSLWGLSNQPQHF.

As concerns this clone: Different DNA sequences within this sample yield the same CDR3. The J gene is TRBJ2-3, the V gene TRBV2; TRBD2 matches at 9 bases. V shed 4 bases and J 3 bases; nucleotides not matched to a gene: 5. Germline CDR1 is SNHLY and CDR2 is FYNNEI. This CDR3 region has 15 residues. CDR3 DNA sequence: TGTGCCAGCAGTGTGACTAGCGGTGGTACAGATACGCAGTATTTT. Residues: CASSVTSGGTDTQYF.

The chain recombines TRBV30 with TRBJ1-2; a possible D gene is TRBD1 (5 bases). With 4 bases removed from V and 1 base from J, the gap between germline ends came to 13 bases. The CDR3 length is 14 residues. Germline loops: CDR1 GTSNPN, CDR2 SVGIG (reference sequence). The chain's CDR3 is CAWTTGTVNYGYTF. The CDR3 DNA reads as TGTGCCTGGACCACCGGGACGGTTAACTATGGCTACACCTTC.

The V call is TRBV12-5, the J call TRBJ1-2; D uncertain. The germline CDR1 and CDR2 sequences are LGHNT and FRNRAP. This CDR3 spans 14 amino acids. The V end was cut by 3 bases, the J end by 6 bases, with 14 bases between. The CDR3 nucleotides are TGTGCTAGTGGTTTAGAACCAATGGCCAATGGCTACACCTTC. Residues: CASGLEPMANGYTF. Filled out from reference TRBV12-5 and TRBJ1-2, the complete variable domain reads DARVTQTPRHKVTEMGQEVTMRCQPILGHNTVFWYRQTMMQGLELLAYFRNRAPLDDSGMPKDRFSAEMPDATLATLKIQPSEPRDSAVYFCASGLEPMANGYTFGSGTRLTVV.

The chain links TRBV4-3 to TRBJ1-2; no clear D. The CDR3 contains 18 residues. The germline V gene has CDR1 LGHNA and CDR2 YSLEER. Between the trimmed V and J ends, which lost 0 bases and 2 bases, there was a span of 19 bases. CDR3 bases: TGCGCCAGCAGCCAAGAATTTGGAGAGTCAACTCCAAACTATGGCTACACCTTC. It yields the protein CASSQEFGESTPNYGYTF.

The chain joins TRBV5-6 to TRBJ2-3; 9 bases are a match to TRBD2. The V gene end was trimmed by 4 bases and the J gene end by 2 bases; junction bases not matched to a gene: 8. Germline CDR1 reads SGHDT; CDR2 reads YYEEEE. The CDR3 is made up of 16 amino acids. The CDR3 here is CASSGPGLAYTDTQYF. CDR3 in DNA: TGTGCCAGCAGCGGTCCGGGACTAGCCTACACAGATACGCAGTATTTT.

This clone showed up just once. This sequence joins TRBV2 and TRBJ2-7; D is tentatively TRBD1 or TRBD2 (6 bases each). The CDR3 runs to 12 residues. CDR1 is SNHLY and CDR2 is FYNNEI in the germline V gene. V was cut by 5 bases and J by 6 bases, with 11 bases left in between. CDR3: CASSPGGLEQYF. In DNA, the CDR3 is TGTGCCAGCAGTCCCGGGGGCCTCGAGCAGTACTTC.